The 32 T cell receptor beta chains reported below all come from one sample, sequenced in a study of blood T cell repertoires in COVID-19. Sequencing used immunoSEQ multiplex PCR; TCRdb keeps in-frame clones, though not all of them. The sample consists of some 100,000 clones, more than 75% of them appearing once. Sequencing was carried out using peripheral blood. The receptors were sampled from a young man in a cohort sampled during active COVID-19.

The V gene is TRBV5-1, the J gene TRBJ2-5; 12 nucleotides agree with TRBD2. Trimming took 4 bases from V and 5 from J; bases not matched to a gene: 12. Germline CDR1 SGHRS, CDR2 YFSETQ. The CDR3 extends over 17 amino acids. This CDR3 reads CASSASTSGGKRETQYF. In DNA, the CDR3 is TGCGCCAGCAGCGCCTCGACTAGCGGGGGTAAGCGGGAGACCCAGTACTTC.

V is TRBV3-1 (or the pseudogene TRBV3-2) and J is TRBJ1-4, with D perhaps matching TRBD1 (5 bases). This CDR3 region has 18 residues. Germline assignment: CDR1 LGHDT and CDR2 YNNKEL (reference sequence). The V and J ends lost 3 bases and 5 bases respectively, with 22 bases between them. The CDR3: CASSHDGHARNPNEKLFF. The CDR3 nucleotides are TGTGCCAGCAGCCACGACGGACACGCAAGGAATCCCAATGAAAAACTGTTTTTT.

The V and J genes are TRBV6-5 and TRBJ2-1; tentative D call: TRBD2 (6 bases). This CDR3 region has 15 residues. The ends were cut back, 6 bases at V and 9 bases at J, with 21 bases in the middle. Looked up from germline, CDR1 is MNHEY and CDR2 is SVGAGI. CDR3 DNA sequence: TGTGCCAGCAGACCGCGACTAGTCGGGGTGGCTGAGCAGTTCTTC. It is translated as CASRPRLVGVAEQFF.

The chain uses TRBV5-8 and TRBJ1-4; 8 bases fit TRBD1. The CDR3 runs to 14 residues. CDR1 is SGHTS, CDR2 YDEGEE, per germline. Germline trimming cut 3 bases from V and 5 bases from J; bases unmatched to any gene: 3. The CDR3 nucleotides read TGTGCCAGCAGCTACGGGACAGGAAATGAAAAACTGTTTTTT. This gives the protein CASSYGTGNEKLFF.

This rearrangement joins TRBV2 to TRBJ1-5; 8 bases agree with TRBD1. This CDR3 is built from 14 residues. V lost 7 bases and J lost 1; bases outside the gene matches: 3. Per the germline V gene, CDR1 is SNHLY and CDR2 is FYNNEI. The CDR3 reads CASTGTGSNQPQHF. For the CDR3, the DNA is TGTGCCAGCACTGGGACAGGCAGCAATCAGCCCCAGCATTTT. The full variable domain, rest sourced from reference TRBV2 and TRBJ1-5, is EPEVTQTPSHQVTQMGQEVILRCVPISNHLYFYWYRQILGQKVEFLVSFYNNEISEKSEIFDDQFSVERPDGSNFTLKIRSTKLEDSAMYFCASTGTGSNQPQHFGDGTRLSIL.

The J gene is TRBJ1-2, the V gene TRBV19; 9 bases match TRBD1. Per germline, CDR1 LNHDA and CDR2 SQIVND (reference sequence). CDR3 length equals 18 residues. V dropped 2 bases and J dropped 0; count of bases not matched to a gene: 10. The CDR3 loop is CASSIIRPDRGTNYGYTF. DNA of the CDR3: TGTGCCAGTAGTATAATCAGGCCGGACAGGGGTACTAACTATGGCTACACCTTC.

The J gene is TRBJ2-5, the V gene TRBV30; TRBD1 matches at 10 bases. Trimming cost V 0 bases and J 5 bases; bases outside gene matches: 3. This CDR3 spans 14 amino acids. Germline CDR1 reads GTSNPN; CDR2 reads SVGIG (reference sequence). CDR3 nucleotide sequence: TGTGCCTGGAGTGTAAGGACAGGGGGGGAGACCCAGTACTTC. It codes for CAWSVRTGGETQYF.

This chain connects TRBV2 to TRBJ1-6; unclear D gene. The CDR3 is 15 residues long. V lost 3 bases and J lost 8, with 14 bases in between. The germline V gene has CDR1 SNHLY and CDR2 FYNNEI. The CDR3: CASSEASEGHSPLHF. The CDR3 region has the DNA TGTGCCAGCAGTGAGGCCAGTGAGGGCCATTCACCCCTCCACTTT.

CDR3 amino acids: CASTPVSKGAYGYTF. CDR3 bases: TGTGCCAGTACGCCAGTCTCTAAAGGGGCTTATGGCTACACCTTC. This chain links TRBV9 with TRBJ1-2, with D perhaps matching TRBD1 (5 bases). Germline CDR1 SGDLS, CDR2 YYNGEE. Trimming took 8 bases from V and 5 from J, leaving 22 bases between them. This CDR3 is built from 15 residues.

V and J are TRBV18 and TRBJ2-5; D is unclear. The CDR3 extends over 14 amino acids. Deletions cut 3 bases from V and 2 bases from J, with 10 bases between. From germline, CDR1 is KGHSH and CDR2 LQKENI. CDR3 protein: CASSPLAIQETQYF. The CDR3 bases are TGTGCCAGCTCACCTTTGGCCATTCAAGAGACCCAGTACTTC.

The CDR3 protein is CASSFKGGEQYF. The CDR3 DNA follows: TGTGCCAGCAGTTTCAAAGGGGGCGAGCAGTACTTC. This sequence joins TRBV28 and TRBJ2-7, with a weak D call TRBD1 (6 bases). CDR3 length: 12 residues. Trimming pared 3 bases from V and 6 bases from J, leaving 9 bases between. Per the germline V gene, CDR1 is MDHEN and CDR2 is SYDVKM.

This clone was picked up many times. The chain uses TRBV27 and TRBJ2-1; maybe TRBD1 (5 bases). V lost 2 bases and J lost 6, with 11 bases in between. CDR3 length: 14 amino acids. Germline assignment: CDR1 MNHEY and CDR2 SMNVEV (reference sequence). CDR3 DNA: TGTGCCAGCAGTTTAAGGGGTGTAGGCAATGAGCAGTTCTTC. Amino acid sequence: CASSLRGVGNEQFF.

The V call is TRBV18, the J call TRBJ2-3; TRBD2 agrees at 9 bases. Germline V gives CDR1 KGHSH, CDR2 LQKENI. J lost 1 base, V lost 4 bases, and 0 bases had no gene match. This CDR3 is built from 14 residues. CDR3 nucleotides: TGTGCCAGCTCACGACTAGCGGGCACAGATACGCAGTATTTT. This encodes CASSRLAGTDTQYF.

The chain joins TRBV6-5 to TRBJ2-7; 7 positions agree with TRBD2. The CDR3 consists of 13 residues. Germline loops: CDR1 MNHEY, CDR2 SVGAGI. V lost 3 bases, J lost 4 bases, and 3 bases stayed unmatched. The CDR3 is CASSYLSGYEQYF. DNA of the CDR3: TGTGCCAGCAGTTATCTTAGCGGGTACGAGCAGTACTTC.

The table lists this clone with a few counts. This chain joins TRBV10-1 and TRBJ1-2; no reliable D call. V lost 2 bases to trimming and J lost 4 bases, with 8 bases between them. The CDR3 covers 13 residues. The V gene's germline CDR1 is WNHNN and CDR2 SYGVQD (reference sequence). Written as DNA, the CDR3 is TGCGCCAGCAGTGAGACCAGTTCCTATGGCTACACCTTC. Translation gives CASSETSSYGYTF.

The rearrangement uses TRBV6-2 or TRBV6-3 and TRBJ2-7, with 9 bases identical to TRBD2. V lost 6 bases, J lost 2 bases, and 11 bases stayed unmatched. Germline assignment: CDR1 MNHEY and CDR2 SVGEGT. This CDR3 is built from 16 residues. The CDR3 protein is CASSPTKRGAPYEQYF. In nucleotides, the CDR3 is TGTGCCAGCAGCCCGACGAAGCGGGGGGCTCCCTACGAGCAGTACTTC.

The V and J genes are TRBV19 and TRBJ2-3; TRBD2 matches 10 bases. The CDR3 contains 14 residues. After removal of 7 bases from V and 3 bases from J, the junction contained 4 bases not matched to a gene. Germline assignment: CDR1 LNHDA and CDR2 SQIVND (reference sequence). Written as DNA, the CDR3 is TGTGCCAGTACCTTGACTAGCGGGACAGATACGCAGTATTTT. Amino acid sequence: CASTLTSGTDTQYF.

The rearrangement joins TRBV21-1 to TRBJ1-1; whether TRBD1, the table's D call, matches the DNA was not checked. TRBV21-1 is tagged as a pseudogene. The CDR3 is 17 residues long. CDR3 in DNA: TGTGCCAGCAGCCTTAAACCCCTGGGGACAGGGGTCACTGAAGCTTTCTTT. Translating gives CASSLKPLGTGVTEAFF.

The gene calls are TRBV9 and TRBJ1-2; a weak D match, TRBD1 (6 bases). Germline values: CDR1 SGDLS, CDR2 YYNGEE. The CDR3 runs to 14 residues. V was cut by 3 bases and J by 5 bases, with 14 bases left in between. CDR3 in amino acids: CASSAQGWGYGYTF. The DNA for the CDR3 is TGTGCCAGCAGCGCTCAGGGGTGGGGGTATGGCTACACCTTC.

The CDR3 bases are TGCGCCAGCCTCGTAGCGCCCGAGCGCGATGAGCAGTTCTTC. Translation gives CASLVAPERDEQFF. The chain has TRBV23-1 and TRBJ2-1; D perhaps matches TRBD2 (5 bases). TRBV23-1 is designated an ORF whose function remains uncertain. The ends were cut back, 8 bases at V and 8 bases at J, with 19 bases in the middle. This CDR3 region has 14 residues.

On this clone: The same CDR3 arises from other DNA sequences in this sample as well. V is TRBV6-5 and J is TRBJ2-7; 8 bases align to TRBD1. This CDR3 comprises 15 residues. Germline lookup yields CDR1 MNHEY and CDR2 SVGAGI. The ends lost 3 bases at V and 0 bases at J; junction bases unmatched: 4. CDR3 loop: CASSYRDRSSYEQYF. As DNA, the CDR3 is TGTGCCAGCAGTTATAGGGACAGGTCCTCCTACGAGCAGTACTTC.

The chain employs TRBV19 and TRBJ1-1, with TRBD1 as a possible D gene (6 bases). Germline V gene sequence: CDR1 LNHDA, CDR2 SQIVND (reference sequence). The CDR3 spans 14 residues. Trimming took 5 bases from V and 6 from J, leaving 16 bases between them. CDR3 coding DNA: TGTGCCAGTAGTCTACAGGGATTGAGCGCTGAAGCTTTCTTT. Its translation: CASSLQGLSAEAFF.

The V call is TRBV28, the J call TRBJ2-7; TRBD2 is a possible D gene (5 bases). With 5 bases removed from V and 11 bases from J, the gap between germline ends came to 16 bases. Germline V CDR1 and CDR2: MDHEN, SYDVKM. The CDR3 is 12 residues long. CDR3 loop: CASSPGTIGKYF. CDR3 DNA sequence: TGTGCCAGCAGTCCGGGAACTATAGGGAAGTACTTC. The full variable domain, with the rest looked up from reference TRBV28 and TRBJ2-7, is DVKVTQSSRYLVKRTGEKVFLECVQDMDHENMFWYRQDPGLGLRLIYFSYDVKMKEKGDIPEGYSVSREKKERFSLILESASTNQTSMYLCASSPGTIGKYFGPGTRLTVT.

This chain connects TRBV11-2 to TRBJ1-1; 8 bases agree with TRBD1. Germline assignment: CDR1 SGHAT and CDR2 FQNNGV. This CDR3 comprises 14 residues. V was clipped by 2 bases and J by 1 base; unmatched bases: 0. CDR3: CASSLQGANTEAFF. DNA for the CDR3: TGTGCCAGCAGCTTACAGGGGGCGAACACTGAAGCTTTCTTT.

This chain joins TRBV6-4 and TRBJ2-3; TRBD2 matches 8 bases. V was clipped by 0 bases and J by 1 base; unmatched bases: 6. Germline V gives CDR1 MRHNA, CDR2 SNTAGT. This CDR3 has 17 amino acids. For the CDR3, the DNA is TGTGCCAGCAGTGACTCGACGTCGCGGGGGGGCACAGATACGCAGTATTTT. Residues: CASSDSTSRGGTDTQYF.

V and J are TRBV9 and TRBJ2-7; TRBD1 matches 7 bases. The CDR3 has 15 amino acids. V was pared by 0 bases and J by 4 bases, with 7 bases of the junction left unmatched. CDR1 SGDLS and CDR2 YYNGEE come from the germline V gene. This CDR3 reads CASSVEGQSLYEQYF. The CDR3, as DNA: TGTGCCAGCAGCGTAGAGGGACAGAGCCTATACGAGCAGTACTTC.

The chain's CDR3 is CASSSGLAGALVDNEQFF. The CDR3 DNA is TGCGCCAGCAGCTCCGGACTAGCGGGGGCCTTAGTCGACAATGAGCAGTTCTTC. The rearrangement joins TRBV5-1 to TRBJ2-1, with 13 positions matching TRBD2. From germline, CDR1 is SGHRS and CDR2 YFSETQ. The CDR3 is made up of 18 amino acids. Trimming at V came to 3 bases and at J to 5 bases, leaving 11 bases not matched to a gene.

This clone turned up a few times. The rearrangement links TRBV4-1 to TRBJ2-1, with TRBD2 identical over 15 bases. Unmatched junction bases numbered 10, after V lost 4 bases and J lost 6 bases. The CDR3 totals 18 residues. Germline CDR1 and CDR2: MGHRA and YSYEKL. CDR3 sequence: CASSLRTSGGAPFNEQFF. In DNA form, the CDR3 reads TGCGCCAGCAGCCTCAGGACTAGCGGGGGGGCTCCATTCAATGAGCAGTTCTTC.

The chain is built from TRBV5-8 and TRBJ1-1; a weak D match, TRBD1 (5 bases). Germline lookup yields CDR1 SGHTS and CDR2 YDEGEE. This CDR3 has 14 amino acids. Trimming cost V 1 base and J 10 bases, with 17 bases left between them. CDR3 loop: CASSLPGRRMPAFF. The DNA of the CDR3 is TGTGCCAGCAGCTTGCCAGGGAGGAGAATGCCAGCTTTCTTT.

This rearrangement joins TRBV5-1 to TRBJ2-1, with a weak D call TRBD1 (6 bases). Germline-derived CDR1 and CDR2 are SGHRS and YFSETQ. The CDR3 runs to 14 residues. Trimming stripped 6 bases from V and 4 bases from J, with 14 bases between. This CDR3 reads CASTTGRGYNEQFF. CDR3 in DNA: TGCGCCAGCACCACAGGGAGAGGGTACAATGAGCAGTTCTTC.

The chain joins TRBV6-5 to TRBJ1-4; 7 nucleotides match TRBD1. V was pared by 5 bases and J by 4 bases, with 4 bases of the junction left unmatched. Germline lookup yields CDR1 MNHEY and CDR2 SVGAGI. The CDR3 covers 14 residues. The CDR3 nucleotides are TGTGCCAGCAGTCTATCAGGGGGTAATGAAAAACTGTTTTTT. This translates into CASSLSGGNEKLFF.

This chain uses TRBV6-1 with TRBJ2-1; 10 bases match TRBD2. This CDR3 is 16 amino acids long. Germline loops: CDR1 MNHNS, CDR2 SASEGT. V shed 4 bases, J shed 0 bases, and the junction held 3 bases outside the gene matches. As DNA, the CDR3 is TGTGCCAGCAGTGTGACTAGCGGGCGCTCCTACAATGAGCAGTTCTTC. Amino acid sequence: CASSVTSGRSYNEQFF.